Listed below are T cell receptor beta chains from one sample, sequenced in a study of blood T cell repertoires in COVID-19. Clones were read by immunoSEQ multiplex PCR, and TCRdb kept only the in-frame ones, dropping some. This sample yields under 85,000 clones, of which 65% to 90% are seen a single time; about 3.2% belongs to the top ten. The material sequenced was peripheral blood. The receptors were sampled from a man aged 80 or over with acute or convalescent COVID-19. Each CDR3 is given with its conserved first and last residue. D genes are given only for firm matches. Size is stated for part of the rows, as once, few or many counts, or as a class when the clone is expanded.

>TRBV29-1|TRBJ2-7|-|-
CSVGGLGAYEQYF
TGCAGCGTTGGAGGACTGGGGGCTTACGAGCAGTACTTC
>TRBV5-6|TRBJ1-1|-|-
CASSDTGNTEAFF
TGTGCCAGCAGCGACACAGGGAACACTGAAGCTTTCTTT
>TRBV12-3/TRBV12-4|TRBJ1-1|TRBD1|-
CASSIQGDTEAFF
TGTGCCAGCAGCATACAGGGGGACACTGAAGCTTTCTTT
>TRBV6-4|TRBJ2-3|-|-
CASSGRGGDTQYF
TGTGCCAGCAGTGGGCGAGGGGGAGATACGCAGTATTTT
>TRBV7-2|TRBJ1-4|-|-
CASSLEKAGASDNEKLFF
TGTGCCAGCAGCTTAGAGAAGGCAGGGGCGTCAGATAATGAAAAACTGTTTTTT
>TRBV15|TRBJ1-5|-|-
CATSREQGWSGQPQHF
TGTGCCACCAGCAGAGAACAGGGTTGGTCGGGTCAGCCCCAGCATTTT
>TRBV5-1|TRBJ1-1|TRBD1|few
CASSSLQGYTEAFF
TGCGCCAGCAGCTCCCTACAGGGGTATACTGAAGCTTTCTTT
>TRBV7-2|TRBJ2-1|TRBD2|-
CASSPYQRGDNEQFF
TGTGCCAGCAGCCCATACCAGCGGGGGGACAATGAGCAGTTCTTC
>TRBV20-1|TRBJ2-3|-|-
CSAHRRDTQYF
TGCAGTGCGCACAGGAGAGATACGCAGTATTTT
>TRBV6-4|TRBJ1-1|TRBD1|-
CASSDSIAGQGAFF
TGTGCCAGCAGTGACTCGATCGCGGGACAGGGGGCTTTCTTT
>TRBV23-1|TRBJ2-7|-|-
CASSQSGRGYEQYF
TGCGCCAGCAGTCAATCAGGGAGAGGCTACGAGCAGTACTTC
>TRBV6-6|TRBJ2-2|TRBD2|once
CASSGTSGRDTGELFF
TGTGCCAGCAGTGGGACTAGCGGGAGGGACACCGGGGAGCTGTTTTTT
>TRBV5-4|TRBJ1-1|TRBD1|-
CASSPGGHSNTEAFF
TGTGCCAGCAGCCCAGGGGGACACTCGAACACTGAAGCTTTCTTT
>TRBV25-1|TRBJ2-3|TRBD2|-
CASSLAGRGTDTQYF
TGTGCCAGCTCTCTAGCGGGACGGGGGACAGATACGCAGTATTTT
>TRBV6-1|TRBJ1-2|-|-
CASSSGEGFGGYTF
TGTGCCAGCAGTTCCGGTGAGGGATTCGGAGGCTACACCTTC
>TRBV25-1|TRBJ1-5|-|-
CASSEWNRNQPQHF
TGTGCCAGCAGTGAATGGAACAGGAATCAGCCCCAGCATTTT
>TRBV6-2/TRBV6-3|TRBJ2-7|TRBD1|-
CASSYFKPDRGLLEQYF
TGTGCCAGCAGTTACTTCAAGCCGGACAGGGGCCTCCTCGAGCAGTACTTC
>TRBV28|TRBJ2-7|TRBD2|-
CASTSGTSVSYEQYF
TGTGCCAGCACCTCCGGGACTAGCGTCTCCTACGAGCAGTACTTC
>TRBV7-8|TRBJ2-7|-|-
CASSRTASSYEQYF
TGTGCCAGCAGTAGGACAGCTTCATCCTACGAGCAGTACTTC
>TRBV5-1|TRBJ2-7|TRBD1|-
CASSLVPGQGGEQYF
TGCGCCAGCAGCTTGGTGCCCGGACAGGGTGGCGAGCAGTACTTC
>TRBV7-2|TRBJ2-7|-|few
CASSTRWTAYEQYF
TGTGCCAGCAGCACCCGTTGGACAGCTTACGAGCAGTACTTC
>TRBV19|TRBJ1-5|TRBD1|-
CASSSGTGMVQPQHF
TGTGCCAGTAGTTCCGGGACAGGGATGGTTCAGCCCCAGCATTTT
>TRBV19|TRBJ1-5|-|-
CASSKEGAPSQPQHF
TGTGCCAGTAGTAAGGAGGGAGCCCCGAGTCAGCCCCAGCATTTT
>TRBV7-9|TRBJ2-5|TRBD2|-
CASSLEAMGLAGRQGPQYF
TGTGCCAGCAGCTTAGAGGCCATGGGACTAGCGGGACGGCAGGGGCCCCAGTACTTC
>TRBV29-1|TRBJ2-3|-|-
CSVPSGERTDTQYF
TGCAGCGTACCTTCGGGGGAGCGGACAGATACGCAGTATTTT
>TRBV12-5|TRBJ2-5|TRBD2|-
CASGLTGTSAEETQYF
TGTGCTAGTGGTTTAACCGGGACTAGCGCAGAAGAGACCCAGTACTTC
>TRBV6-2/TRBV6-3|TRBJ2-4|-|-
CASSYSGTVQYF
TGTGCCAGCAGTTACTCGGGCACAGTCCAGTACTTC
>TRBV5-1|TRBJ1-4|-|-
CASSRTGEIRTNEKLFF
TGCGCCAGCAGCCGGACCGGGGAGATACGGACTAATGAAAAACTGTTTTTT
>TRBV18|TRBJ2-1|TRBD2|-
CASSPPGTSGGNEQFF
TGTGCCAGCTCACCGCCGGGGACTAGCGGGGGCAATGAGCAGTTCTTC
>TRBV2|TRBJ1-4|-|-
CASRYEGGLFF
TGTGCCAGCAGATACGAAGGGGGACTGTTTTTT
>TRBV27|TRBJ1-5|-|once
CASRTTSTAGEPQHF
TGTGCCAGCAGGACCACCAGTACCGCGGGTGAGCCCCAGCATTTT
>TRBV5-1|TRBJ1-1|-|-
CASSLLERPNTEAFF
TGCGCCAGCAGCTTACTAGAACGACCGAACACTGAAGCTTTCTTT
>TRBV6-5|TRBJ1-4|-|-
CASTRNPGSNEKLFF
TGTGCCAGCACGCGGAATCCGGGTTCTAATGAAAAACTGTTTTTT
>TRBV11-2|TRBJ2-3|TRBD1|-
CASSLAQGARGSDTQYF
TGTGCCAGCAGCCTAGCCCAGGGGGCGAGGGGTTCAGATACGCAGTATTTT
>TRBV7-8|TRBJ1-2|TRBD1|-
CASSRTGVGGYTF
TGTGCCAGCAGCCGGACAGGGGTAGGAGGCTACACCTTC
>TRBV9|TRBJ2-7|-|-
CASSPAVGLRYEQYF
TGTGCCAGCAGCCCAGCTGTGGGTCTGAGGTACGAGCAGTACTTC
>TRBV19|TRBJ1-5|-|-
CASSISRGNNQPQHF
TGTGCCAGTAGTATTTCCAGGGGAAACAATCAGCCCCAGCATTTT
>TRBV28|TRBJ1-2|-|-
CASSFQKGYTF
TGTGCCAGCAGTTTCCAGAAGGGCTACACCTTC
>TRBV3-1/TRBV3-2|TRBJ1-1|TRBD1|-
CASRMDRGRTEAFF
TGTGCCAGCAGGATGGACAGGGGAAGGACTGAAGCTTTCTTT
>TRBV21-1|TRBJ1-3|-|-
CASSKDEGATGNTIYF
TGTGCCAGCAGCAAAGACGAGGGGGCGACTGGAAACACCATATATTTT
>TRBV5-4|TRBJ2-1|-|-
CASSLSGGASAYNEQFF
TGTGCCAGCAGCCTTAGTGGCGGGGCCAGCGCCTACAATGAGCAGTTCTTC
>TRBV27|TRBJ1-1|-|-
CASRSGGRIGEAFF
TGTGCCAGCAGGTCAGGAGGGAGGATAGGTGAAGCTTTCTTT
>TRBV5-5|TRBJ1-5|-|-
CASSPRGGDQPQHF
TGTGCCAGCAGTCCACGGGGCGGGGATCAGCCCCAGCATTTT
>TRBV29-1|TRBJ1-1|-|-
CSVIPLSTEAFF
TGCAGCGTTATACCGCTGAGCACTGAAGCTTTCTTT
>TRBV7-2|TRBJ2-1|TRBD2|once
CASSGTGTSGRANEQFF
TGTGCCAGCAGCGGAACCGGGACTAGCGGGAGGGCCAATGAGCAGTTCTTC
>TRBV5-8|TRBJ1-6|-|few
CASSLQGDSPLHF
TGTGCCAGCAGCTTGCAGGGTGATTCACCCCTCCACTTT
>TRBV11-2|TRBJ2-2|-|-
CASSLIQGRAGELFF
TGTGCCAGCAGCTTAATCCAGGGGCGGGCCGGGGAGCTGTTTTTT
>TRBV24-1|TRBJ2-2|TRBD2|-
CATSAPDGLAANTGELFF
TGTGCCACCAGTGCGCCAGACGGACTAGCGGCGAACACCGGGGAGCTGTTTTTT
>TRBV7-4|TRBJ1-5|TRBD1|-
CASSLLRQGAGNQPQHF
TGTGCCAGCAGCTTACTTCGACAGGGGGCTGGCAATCAGCCCCAGCATTTT
>TRBV20-1|TRBJ2-7|TRBD1|-
CSAGQGYEQYF
TGCAGTGCTGGACAGGGCTACGAGCAGTACTTC
>TRBV14|TRBJ2-3|TRBD2|-
CASSQDPRLAGIGTDTQYF
TGTGCCAGCAGCCAAGATCCTAGACTAGCGGGAATAGGCACAGATACGCAGTATTTT
>TRBV28|TRBJ1-3|-|-
CASSLRGSSGNTIYF
TGTGCCAGCAGTTTAAGGGGATCCTCTGGAAACACCATATATTTT
>TRBV9|TRBJ2-3|TRBD2|-
CASSVDRSGRDTQYF
TGTGCCAGCAGCGTAGATCGCAGCGGGAGGGATACGCAGTATTTT
>TRBV19|TRBJ2-5|-|-
CASSTRTVEETQYF
TGTGCCAGTAGTACCCGGACAGTCGAGGAGACCCAGTACTTC
>TRBV11-3|TRBJ2-7|-|once
CASSWATAGEQYF
TGTGCCAGCAGCTGGGCGACGGCTGGTGAGCAGTACTTC